The T cell receptor beta chain described here comes from a study of tumor-infiltrating lymphocytes in oesophageal squamous cell carcinoma. TCRdb reanalysed the PCR reads using MiXCR and keeps one entry per CDR3 protein. The sample has some 11,000 distinct CDR3 sequences, about 47% seen once. The length of the CDR3 is 16 residues. With V trimmed by 0 bases and J by 1 base, 1 base remained unmatched. CDR1 is MNHNY and CDR2 is SVGAGI in the germline V gene (reference sequence). This clonotype is judged medium-sized. The sequenced sample consisted of esophageal tumor tissue. The rearrangement joins TRBV6-6 to TRBJ2-5; 11 bases fit TRBD2. The source of this sequence is a female donor with esophageal squamous cell carcinoma. The CDR3 DNA follows: TGTGCCAGCAGTTACTCCGGGACTAGCGGCCAAGAGACCCAGTACTTC. It is translated as CASSYSGTSGQETQYF.